What follows is one TCR beta chain and its context. Germline V lookup: CDR1 SGDLS, CDR2 YYNGEE. The V end was cut by 0 bases, the J end by 5 bases, with 8 bases between. The CDR3 contains 13 residues. Some clones are missing from TCRdb's copy, which holds only in-frame ones; the method was immunoSEQ multiplex PCR. Found here are under 100,000 clones, about 95% of them singletons; the top ten hold 0.34%. These data come from a study of technical replicates of blood from four donors. This chain uses TRBV9 with TRBJ1-2; no clear D. The source is a human donor in good health. Sequencing used T cells isolated from PBMCs. The CDR3 spells CASSVEGGYGYTF. In nucleotides, the CDR3 is TGTGCCAGCAGCGTAGAGGGCGGGTATGGCTACACCTTC.